Listed below are T cell receptor beta chains from one sample, sequenced in a study of PD-1 blockade in classical Hodgkin lymphoma. TCRdb's table, derived via immunoSEQ multiplex PCR, lists solely in-frame clones and lacks some. This sample carries about 58,000 clones, 85% to 95% of them seen once, and the ten largest clones take about 10%. This material consisted of peripheral blood mononuclear cells (PBMCs), taken before the second cycle of nivolumab. These TCRs come from a human donor with classical Hodgkin lymphoma. Both conserved end residues are part of each CDR3. The order of the fields is J gene, D gene, clone size, V gene, CDR3 DNA, CDR3 protein. The D gene is left open where the match is weak. Only part of the rows carry a size: once, few, many, or a class if the clone is expanded.

j_call: TRBJ2-7
d_call: -
clone_size: once
v_call: TRBV14
cdr3_nt: TGTGCCAGCAGCCAAGGGGACGGGTTCTACGAGCAGTACTTC
cdr3_aa: CASSQGDGFYEQYF

j_call: TRBJ2-1
d_call: TRBD2
clone_size: -
v_call: TRBV11-2
cdr3_nt: TGTGCCAGCAGACCTATAAGCGGGATCAACTCCTACAATGAGCAGTTCTTC
cdr3_aa: CASRPISGINSYNEQFF

j_call: TRBJ2-7
d_call: -
clone_size: -
v_call: TRBV4-3
cdr3_nt: TGCGCCAGCAGCCAAGATCATGATGGCAGGACAGTCTACCGGGGGGAAGAGCAGTACTTC
cdr3_aa: CASSQDHDGRTVYRGEEQYF

j_call: TRBJ1-6
d_call: -
clone_size: -
v_call: TRBV19
cdr3_nt: TGTGCCAGTAGTAGACTGGGTTCACCCCTCCACTTT
cdr3_aa: CASSRLGSPLHF

j_call: TRBJ2-1
d_call: -
clone_size: -
v_call: TRBV6-6
cdr3_nt: TGTGCCAGCAGTTACGGCGCGGGGCAATACAATGAGCAGTTCTTC
cdr3_aa: CASSYGAGQYNEQFF

j_call: TRBJ2-2
d_call: -
clone_size: once
v_call: TRBV5-4
cdr3_nt: TGTGCCAGCAGCCCGGGGTTATCTGCCGGGGAGCTGTTTTTT
cdr3_aa: CASSPGLSAGELFF

j_call: TRBJ1-6
d_call: TRBD1
clone_size: -
v_call: TRBV27
cdr3_nt: TGTGCCAGCAGTTTAATGGGTGTACAGGGGCCGAGCTCCTATAATTCACCCCTCCACTTT
cdr3_aa: CASSLMGVQGPSSYNSPLHF

j_call: TRBJ2-1
d_call: TRBD2
clone_size: -
v_call: TRBV9
cdr3_nt: TGTGCCAGCAGCGTAACTAGCGGGGGGGCCTACAATGAGCAGTTCTTC
cdr3_aa: CASSVTSGGAYNEQFF

j_call: TRBJ1-5
d_call: -
clone_size: -
v_call: TRBV25-1
cdr3_nt: TGTGCCAGCAGCAACAGTGTCGGGCCCCAGCATTTT
cdr3_aa: CASSNSVGPQHF

j_call: TRBJ2-3
d_call: -
clone_size: -
v_call: TRBV7-9
cdr3_nt: TGTGCCAGCAGGGCTGAGGGTGGCACAGATACGCAGTATTTT
cdr3_aa: CASRAEGGTDTQYF

j_call: TRBJ2-3
d_call: -
clone_size: -
v_call: TRBV11-1
cdr3_nt: TGTGCCAGCAGCTCTGGGGGACATACAGATACGCAGTATTTT
cdr3_aa: CASSSGGHTDTQYF

j_call: TRBJ2-3
d_call: -
clone_size: few
v_call: TRBV9
cdr3_nt: TGTGCCAGCAGCATCAGGGTTGATGCAGATACGCAGTATTTT
cdr3_aa: CASSIRVDADTQYF

j_call: TRBJ2-3
d_call: TRBD2
clone_size: -
v_call: TRBV5-6
cdr3_nt: TGTGCCAGCAGCTTGGCCGGGACAGCACCGACTAGCGGGGGGCCTCAGGAGTATTTT
cdr3_aa: CASSLAGTAPTSGGPQEYF

j_call: TRBJ2-7
d_call: TRBD1
clone_size: -
v_call: TRBV12-5
cdr3_nt: TGTGCTAGTGGACCCACAGGGGGCGTCTACGAGCAGTACTTC
cdr3_aa: CASGPTGGVYEQYF

j_call: TRBJ1-1
d_call: -
clone_size: -
v_call: TRBV10-3
cdr3_nt: TGTGCCATCAGTGAAGTGAAGGTAACAGGGACGGATGAAGCTTTCTTT
cdr3_aa: CAISEVKVTGTDEAFF

j_call: TRBJ1-2
d_call: TRBD1
clone_size: -
v_call: TRBV2
cdr3_nt: TGTGCCAGCACCCCTCGACAGGGAGAAGGCTACACCTTC
cdr3_aa: CASTPRQGEGYTF

j_call: TRBJ2-1
d_call: -
clone_size: -
v_call: TRBV7-9
cdr3_nt: TGTGCCAGCAGCTTAGGGGTTCTGGCGGGGTTCTACAATGAGCAGTTCTTC
cdr3_aa: CASSLGVLAGFYNEQFF

j_call: TRBJ1-6
d_call: -
clone_size: -
v_call: TRBV9
cdr3_nt: TGTGCCAGCAGCGTAGGGGTGGGGACACCCCTCCACTTT
cdr3_aa: CASSVGVGTPLHF

j_call: TRBJ2-7
d_call: TRBD2
clone_size: -
v_call: TRBV5-1
cdr3_nt: TGCGCCAGCAGGGGTCTAGCGGGGGGACCCTACGAGCAGTACTTC
cdr3_aa: CASRGLAGGPYEQYF

j_call: TRBJ1-1
d_call: TRBD1
clone_size: few
v_call: TRBV5-1
cdr3_nt: TGCGCCAGCAGCCAGGGACAGCGGAACACTGAAGCTTTCTTT
cdr3_aa: CASSQGQRNTEAFF

j_call: TRBJ2-3
d_call: -
clone_size: -
v_call: TRBV5-1
cdr3_nt: TGCGCCAGCAGCTTAAACGGAGATACGCAGTATTTT
cdr3_aa: CASSLNGDTQYF

j_call: TRBJ1-5
d_call: -
clone_size: -
v_call: TRBV5-8
cdr3_nt: TGTGCCAGCAGCTTGCGGCAGCCCCAGCATTTT
cdr3_aa: CASSLRQPQHF

j_call: TRBJ1-2
d_call: -
clone_size: -
v_call: TRBV7-8
cdr3_nt: TGTGCCAGCAGCTTAGTTGGGGCGCGAGGCTACACCTTC
cdr3_aa: CASSLVGARGYTF

j_call: TRBJ1-4
d_call: -
clone_size: -
v_call: TRBV18
cdr3_nt: TGTGCCAGCTCGCGAAGTACCGGGACATACCTTCCATTTAATGAAAAACTGTTTTTT
cdr3_aa: CASSRSTGTYLPFNEKLFF

j_call: TRBJ2-5
d_call: TRBD2
clone_size: -
v_call: TRBV7-8
cdr3_nt: TGTGCCAGCAGCTCAAGCGTCGATCTAGCGGGAGTTGAAGAGACCCAGTACTTC
cdr3_aa: CASSSSVDLAGVEETQYF